What follows is one TCR beta chain and its context. Per germline, CDR1 SGHNT and CDR2 YENEEA. The CDR3 has 14 residues. Losses at the gene ends were 6 bases for V and 1 base for J; bases not matched to a gene: 2. The source of the sample is a study of blood T cell repertoires in COVID-19. Method: immunoSEQ multiplex PCR; TCRdb's copy keeps in-frame clones and lacks some. The data show approximately 100,000 clones, 70% to 90% seen once. This sequence originates from a human donor in a cohort sampled during active COVID-19. Sequencing input: peripheral blood. The chain carries TRBV11-3 and TRBJ2-2; 7 nucleotides line up with TRBD1. The CDR3: CASSTGVNTGELFF. CDR3 in DNA: TGTGCCAGCAGTACAGGGGTGAACACCGGGGAGCTGTTTTTT.